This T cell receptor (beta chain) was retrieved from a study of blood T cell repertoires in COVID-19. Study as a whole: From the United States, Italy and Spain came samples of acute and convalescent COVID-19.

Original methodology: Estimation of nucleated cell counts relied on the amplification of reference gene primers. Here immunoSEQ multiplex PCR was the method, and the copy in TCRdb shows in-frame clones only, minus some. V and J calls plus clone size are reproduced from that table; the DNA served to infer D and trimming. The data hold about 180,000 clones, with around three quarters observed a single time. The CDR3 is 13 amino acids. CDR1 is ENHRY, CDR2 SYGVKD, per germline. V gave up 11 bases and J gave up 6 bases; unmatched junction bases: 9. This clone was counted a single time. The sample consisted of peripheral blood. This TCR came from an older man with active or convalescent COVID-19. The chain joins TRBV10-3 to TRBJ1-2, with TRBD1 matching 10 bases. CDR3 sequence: CAVLGQGGDGYTF. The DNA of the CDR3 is TGTGCCGTCCTCGGACAGGGGGGGGATGGCTACACCTTC.